These T cell receptor beta chains were read from a single sample in a study of B cell selection in AIRE deficiency. TCRdb's table, derived via immunoSEQ multiplex PCR, lists solely in-frame clones and lacks some. This table has fewer than 2,000 clones, approximately 81% appearing once. Sequencing was done on a sample of CD4+CD25+ Tregs sorted from PBMCs. These receptors were obtained from a human donor in good health. CDR3s include the opening cysteine and the closing phenylalanine or tryptophan. A D gene is named only where the DNA matches it firmly.

TRBV2	TRBD1	16	TRBJ1-6	CASSGDRGFQNSPLHF
TRBV7-2	.	11	TRBJ2-1	CASSSMGKEFF
TRBV29-1	TRBD2	18	TRBJ2-1	CSVRVRTSGSGKGGEQFF
TRBV6-5	TRBD1	15	TRBJ2-1	CASSYGRQGAGEQFF
TRBV18	.	12	TRBJ2-1	CASSPLQDEQFF
TRBV6-5	.	14	TRBJ2-1	CASSQVGGYNEQFF
TRBV10-3	.	15	TRBJ1-5	CAISESGGASQPQHF
TRBV5-1	.	15	TRBJ2-7	CASSSRVSRTYEQYF
TRBV19	TRBD1	11	TRBJ1-2	CASHRGAGYTF
TRBV21-1	.	16	TRBJ2-1	CASSKRGQGTNNEQFF
TRBV9	TRBD2	16	TRBJ2-7	CASSVGELAGVYEQYF